The rows below give T cell receptor beta chains drawn from one sample of a study of shared clonotypes between healthy human individuals. The assay was immunoSEQ multiplex PCR, and TCRdb's table has in-frame clones only and misses some. The sample records roughly 590,000 clones, roughly 96% being singletons. Sequencing was done on a sample of naive CD8+ T cells sorted from blood. The receptors shown here come from a woman in her 30s in good health. Both conserved end residues are part of each CDR3. The D gene is left open where the match is weak. Clone size, where shown, is once, few, many, or a class for clones that have expanded.

j_call,v_call,d_call,cdr3_length,clone_size,cdr3_aa,cdr3_nt
TRBJ2-2,TRBV25-1,-,15,-,CASSSEGPNFGELFF,TGTGCCAGCAGCTCCGAAGGGCCGAACTTCGGGGAGCTGTTTTTT
TRBJ2-7,TRBV27,-,16,-,CASSLWGPRSSYEQYF,TGTGCCAGCAGTTTATGGGGTCCTCGTAGCTCCTACGAGCAGTACTTC
TRBJ2-1,TRBV9,-,16,once,CASSPHAAAYYNEQFF,TGTGCCAGCAGCCCCCACGCAGCGGCCTATTACAATGAGCAGTTCTTC
TRBJ2-1,TRBV5-5,TRBD2,15,-,CASSFVPGLADEQFF,TGTGCCAGCAGCTTCGTCCCGGGACTAGCTGATGAGCAGTTCTTC
TRBJ2-7,TRBV13,TRBD2,18,once,CASSSGTSGPMYAYEQYF,TGTGCCAGCAGCTCAGGGACTAGCGGGCCCATGTACGCCTACGAGCAGTACTTC
TRBJ2-7,TRBV27,TRBD1,14,-,CASRTLQGAREQYF,TGTGCCAGCAGGACCCTACAGGGGGCGCGGGAGCAGTACTTC
TRBJ2-1,TRBV19,TRBD2,17,-,CASSRTSGRIVYNEQFF,TGTGCCAGTAGTAGGACTAGCGGGAGGATCGTCTACAATGAGCAGTTCTTC
TRBJ2-7,TRBV6-5,TRBD2,16,-,CASSYSAGLAAYEQYF,TGTGCCAGCAGTTACTCGGCGGGACTAGCGGCCTACGAGCAGTACTTC
TRBJ1-2,TRBV19,-,15,-,CASSMVWGTDYGYTF,TGTGCCAGTAGTATGGTATGGGGTACGGACTATGGCTACACCTTC
TRBJ1-5,TRBV28,-,16,few,CASRPPVRVGDQPQHF,TGTGCCAGCAGGCCCCCAGTGAGGGTTGGGGATCAGCCCCAGCATTTT
TRBJ2-5,TRBV27,-,16,once,CASRGLGSYLAETQYF,TGTGCCAGCAGGGGATTGGGGTCTTACCTGGCGGAGACCCAGTACTTC
TRBJ1-3,TRBV27,-,17,-,CASSLYGGPNSGNTIYF,TGTGCCAGCAGTTTATATGGCGGACCCAACTCTGGAAACACCATATATTTT
TRBJ2-5,TRBV27,TRBD2,15,-,CASRSLAVSQETQYF,TGTGCCAGCAGATCACTAGCGGTCTCTCAGGAGACCCAGTACTTC
TRBJ1-4,TRBV28,-,11,-,CASSNNEKLFF,TGTGCCAGCAGTAATAATGAAAAACTGTTTTTT
TRBJ1-1,TRBV13,-,13,-,CASSLELDTEAFF,TGTGCCAGCAGCTTAGAGCTGGACACTGAAGCTTTCTTT
TRBJ2-3,TRBV4-1,TRBD2,15,-,CASSLEAGRADTQYF,TGCGCCAGCAGCTTAGAAGCGGGAAGGGCAGATACGCAGTATTTT
TRBJ1-5,TRBV28,TRBD1,14,-,CASSPDRGNQPQHF,TGTGCCAGCAGCCCGGACAGGGGCAATCAGCCCCAGCATTTT
TRBJ2-1,TRBV19,-,14,-,CASSILGTSGEQFF,TGTGCCAGTAGTATACTCGGGACTTCGGGAGAGCAGTTCTTC
TRBJ1-5,TRBV28,TRBD1,16,-,CASSFTGGGGNQPQHF,TGTGCCAGCAGTTTTACAGGGGGTGGGGGCAATCAGCCCCAGCATTTT
TRBJ1-5,TRBV6-1,-,14,-,CASRWSAGNQPQHF,TGTGCCAGCAGATGGTCGGCAGGCAATCAGCCCCAGCATTTT
TRBJ1-1,TRBV4-2,-,14,-,CASSYPGEGTEAFF,TGTGCCAGCAGCTATCCAGGGGAGGGGACTGAAGCTTTCTTT
TRBJ2-7,TRBV11-2,-,12,-,CASSLGSYEQYF,TGTGCCAGCAGCTTAGGGAGTTACGAGCAGTACTTC
TRBJ2-1,TRBV27,TRBD2,17,-,CASSPYPGLAGAYEQFF,TGTGCCAGCAGCCCTTACCCGGGACTAGCGGGAGCATATGAGCAGTTCTTC
TRBJ2-7,TRBV7-8,-,17,once,CASSSIPGLASSYEQYF,TGTGCCAGCAGCTCCATCCCTGGACTCGCGAGCTCCTACGAGCAGTACTTC
TRBJ2-1,TRBV6-6,-,11,-,CASSYGGEQFF,TGTGCCAGCAGTTACGGGGGTGAGCAGTTCTTC
TRBJ2-1,TRBV5-1,-,15,-,CASSLLGSSYNEQFF,TGCGCCAGCAGCTTGTTGGGCAGCTCCTACAATGAGCAGTTCTTC
TRBJ1-1,TRBV5-6,-,14,-,CASSLAGLKTEAFF,TGTGCCAGTAGCTTGGCCGGATTGAAGACTGAAGCTTTCTTT
TRBJ2-2,TRBV5-4,-,13,-,CASSPGLTGELFF,TGTGCCAGCAGCCCAGGGCTGACCGGGGAGCTGTTTTTT
TRBJ2-4,TRBV29-1,-,12,-,CSVRTGENIQYF,TGCAGCGTACGGACGGGGGAGAACATTCAGTACTTC
TRBJ2-1,TRBV27,-,15,-,CASSLGRQTYNEQFF,TGTGCCAGCAGTTTAGGTCGACAGACATACAATGAGCAGTTCTTC
TRBJ2-7,TRBV4-1,-,15,-,CASSQGDGGDYEQYF,TGCGCCAGCAGCCAAGGAGATGGAGGGGACTACGAGCAGTACTTC
TRBJ2-5,TRBV27,-,13,-,CASSFSSLETQYF,TGTGCCAGCAGTTTTAGCTCTTTGGAGACCCAGTACTTC
TRBJ2-1,TRBV7-6,TRBD2,18,few,CASSLAATSGSSYNEQFF,TGTGCCAGCAGCTTAGCGGCGACTAGCGGAAGCTCCTACAATGAGCAGTTCTTC
TRBJ1-2,TRBV2,-,15,-,CASSEGGRGVYGYTF,TGTGCCAGCAGTGAAGGGGGCAGGGGAGTCTATGGCTACACCTTC
TRBJ1-5,TRBV10-2,-,12,-,CASSPGIQPQHF,TGCGCCAGCAGTCCAGGGATTCAGCCCCAGCATTTT
TRBJ1-5,TRBV19,TRBD1,14,-,CASSQQGINQPQHF,TGTGCCAGTAGTCAACAGGGGATCAATCAGCCCCAGCATTTT
TRBJ2-7,TRBV27,TRBD1,14,-,CASSPTGVGYEQYF,TGTGCCAGCAGCCCGACAGGGGTAGGGTACGAGCAGTACTTC
TRBJ1-2,TRBV6-5,-,13,-,CASSRTTLGGYTF,TGTGCCAGCAGTCGGACAACCCTAGGCGGCTACACCTTC
TRBJ2-7,TRBV19,TRBD1,16,-,CASSIDRETGGYEQYF,TGTGCCAGTAGTATAGATCGGGAGACAGGGGGCTACGAGCAGTACTTC
TRBJ1-5,TRBV7-9,-,14,-,CASSLGDLIQPQHF,TGTGCCAGCAGCTTAGGGGACCTCATTCAGCCCCAGCATTTT
TRBJ2-2,TRBV21-1,-,16,-,CASSTLGAANTGELFF,TGTGCCAGCAGCACCCTAGGCGCAGCGAACACCGGGGAGCTGTTTTTT
TRBJ2-1,TRBV5-4,TRBD2,16,-,CASSSLTGGFLDEQFF,TGTGCCAGCAGCTCCCTAACGGGAGGGTTTCTCGATGAGCAGTTCTTC
TRBJ1-1,TRBV2,-,12,-,CASRGRGAEAFF,TGTGCCAGCAGGGGAAGAGGGGCTGAAGCTTTCTTT
TRBJ2-5,TRBV2,-,14,-,CASSEGWPQETQYF,TGTGCCAGCAGTGAGGGGTGGCCTCAAGAGACCCAGTACTTC
TRBJ2-1,TRBV9,-,14,-,CASSVGVKIREQFF,TGTGCCAGCAGCGTAGGTGTGAAAATCCGTGAGCAGTTCTTC
TRBJ1-1,TRBV28,-,18,-,CASSSPLYLPGRNTEAFF,TGTGCCAGCAGTTCCCCCCTCTACCTTCCGGGACGAAACACTGAAGCTTTCTTT
TRBJ1-1,TRBV4-1,TRBD1,15,-,CASSPPPGQGLEAFF,TGCGCCAGCAGCCCCCCTCCGGGACAGGGGCTTGAAGCTTTCTTT
TRBJ2-7,TRBV7-9,-,14,-,CASSKPRAPYEQYF,TGTGCCAGCTCAAAACCGAGAGCCCCCTACGAGCAGTACTTC
TRBJ1-2,TRBV7-9,-,13,-,CASSLAAGSGYTF,TGTGCCAGCAGCTTAGCGGCAGGGAGTGGCTACACCTTC
TRBJ1-1,TRBV11-2,-,13,-,CASSSPMGTEAFF,TGTGCCAGCAGCTCCCCCATGGGTACTGAAGCTTTCTTT
TRBJ2-3,TRBV7-7,-,15,-,CASSLEGGLLDTQYF,TGTGCCAGCAGCTTGGAGGGAGGCCTCTTGGATACGCAGTATTTT
TRBJ2-2,TRBV5-5,TRBD2,16,-,CASSTGLVAFAGELFF,TGTGCCAGCAGCACCGGACTAGTAGCTTTCGCCGGGGAGCTGTTTTTT
TRBJ2-7,TRBV10-3,TRBD2,13,-,CAIGGGISYEQYF,TGTGCCATCGGGGGGGGTATCTCCTACGAGCAGTACTTC
TRBJ2-1,TRBV28,-,14,-,CASSFGTPSNEQFF,TGTGCCAGCAGTTTTGGGACACCGAGCAATGAGCAGTTCTTC
TRBJ1-6,TRBV28,-,16,once,CASSLSPTGTKTPLHF,TGTGCCAGCAGTTTATCCCCTACCGGGACAAAAACACCCCTCCACTTT